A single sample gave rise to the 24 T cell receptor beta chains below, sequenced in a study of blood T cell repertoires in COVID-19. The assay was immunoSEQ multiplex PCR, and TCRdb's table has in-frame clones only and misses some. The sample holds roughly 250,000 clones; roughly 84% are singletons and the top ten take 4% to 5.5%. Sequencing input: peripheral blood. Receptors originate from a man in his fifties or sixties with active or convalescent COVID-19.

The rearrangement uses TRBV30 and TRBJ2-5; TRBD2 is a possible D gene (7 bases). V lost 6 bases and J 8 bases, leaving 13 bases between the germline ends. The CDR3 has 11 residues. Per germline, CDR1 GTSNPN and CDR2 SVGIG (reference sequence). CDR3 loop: CACQGGETQYF. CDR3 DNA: TGTGCCTGCCAAGGGGGGGAAACCCAGTACTTC. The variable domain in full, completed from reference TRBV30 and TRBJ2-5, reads SQTIHQWPATLVQPVGSPLSLECTVEGTSNPNLYWYRQAAGRGLQLLFYSVGIGQISSEVPQNLSASRPQDRQFILSSKKLLLSDSGFYLCACQGGETQYFGPGTRLLVL.

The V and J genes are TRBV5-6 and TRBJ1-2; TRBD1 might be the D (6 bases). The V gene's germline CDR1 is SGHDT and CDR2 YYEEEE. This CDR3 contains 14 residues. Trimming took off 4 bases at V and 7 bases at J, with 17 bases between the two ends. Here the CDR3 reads CASSAGTQTTGYTF. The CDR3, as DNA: TGTGCCAGCAGCGCCGGGACACAAACGACTGGCTACACCTTC.

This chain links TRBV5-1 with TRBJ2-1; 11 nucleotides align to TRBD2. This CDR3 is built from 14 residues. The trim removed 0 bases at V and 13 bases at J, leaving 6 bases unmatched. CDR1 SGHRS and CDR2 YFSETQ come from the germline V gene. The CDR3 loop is CASSLGPGTSGQFF. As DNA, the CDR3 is TGCGCCAGCAGCTTGGGCCCCGGGACTAGCGGACAGTTCTTC.

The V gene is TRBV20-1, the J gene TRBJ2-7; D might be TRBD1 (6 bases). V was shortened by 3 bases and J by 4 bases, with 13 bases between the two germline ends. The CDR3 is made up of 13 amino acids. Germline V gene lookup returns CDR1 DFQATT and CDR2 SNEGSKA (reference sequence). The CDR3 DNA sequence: TGCAGTGCTAGTTTACACAGGGCTTACGAGCAGTACTTC. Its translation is CSASLHRAYEQYF.

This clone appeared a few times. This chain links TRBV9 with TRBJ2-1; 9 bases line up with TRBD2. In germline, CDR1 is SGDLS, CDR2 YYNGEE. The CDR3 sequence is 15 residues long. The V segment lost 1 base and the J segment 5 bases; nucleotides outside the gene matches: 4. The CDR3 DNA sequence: TGTGCCAGCAGCGTAAGTAGCGGGGGAAACAATGAGCAGTTCTTC. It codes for CASSVSSGGNNEQFF.

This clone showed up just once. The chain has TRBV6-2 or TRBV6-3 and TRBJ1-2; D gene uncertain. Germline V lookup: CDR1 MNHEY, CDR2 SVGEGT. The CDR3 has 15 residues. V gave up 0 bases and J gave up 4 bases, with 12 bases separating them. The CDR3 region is CASSYSDLNSYGYTF. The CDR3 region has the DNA TGTGCCAGCAGTTACTCCGATTTAAATAGCTATGGCTACACCTTC.

The CDR3 sequence: CASSLTTGLRSPLHF. CDR3 coding DNA: TGTGCCAGCAGCCTCACCACAGGGTTACGTTCACCCCTCCACTTT. V is TRBV7-9 and J is TRBJ1-6, with D perhaps TRBD1 (6 bases). The CDR3 has 15 residues. The V gene lost 5 bases and the J gene lost 9 bases, with 17 bases spanning the gap. The germline V gene has CDR1 SEHNR and CDR2 FQNEAQ (reference sequence).

CDR3 nucleotide sequence: TGTGCCAGCTCTTACAGGGTGCGAGAGACCCAGTACTTC. Its translation is CASSYRVRETQYF. V usage is TRBV2 and J usage is TRBJ2-5, with D tentatively TRBD1 (6 bases). The germline V gene encodes CDR1 SNHLY and CDR2 FYNNEI. Between the trimmed V and J ends, which lost 8 bases and 4 bases, there was a span of 14 bases. CDR3 length: 13 residues.

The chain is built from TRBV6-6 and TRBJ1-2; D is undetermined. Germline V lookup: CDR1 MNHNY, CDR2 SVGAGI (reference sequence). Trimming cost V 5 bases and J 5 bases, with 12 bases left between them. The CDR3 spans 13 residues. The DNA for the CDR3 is TGTGCCAGCAGTCGATCCCGGGGATATGGCTACACCTTC. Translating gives CASSRSRGYGYTF.

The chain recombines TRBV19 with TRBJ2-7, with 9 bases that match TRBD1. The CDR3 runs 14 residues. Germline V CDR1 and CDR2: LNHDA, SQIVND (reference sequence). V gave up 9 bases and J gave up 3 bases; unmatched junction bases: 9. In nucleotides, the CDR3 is TGTGCCAGCCGGCCGGGACAGGGCAACTACGAGCAGTACTTC. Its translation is CASRPGQGNYEQYF.

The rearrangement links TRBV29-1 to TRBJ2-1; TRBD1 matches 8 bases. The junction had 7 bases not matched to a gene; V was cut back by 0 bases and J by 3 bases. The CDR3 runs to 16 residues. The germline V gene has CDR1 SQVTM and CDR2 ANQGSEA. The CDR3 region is CSVEDRRTGFYNEQFF. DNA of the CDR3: TGCAGCGTTGAAGATCGCCGGACAGGGTTCTACAATGAGCAGTTCTTC.

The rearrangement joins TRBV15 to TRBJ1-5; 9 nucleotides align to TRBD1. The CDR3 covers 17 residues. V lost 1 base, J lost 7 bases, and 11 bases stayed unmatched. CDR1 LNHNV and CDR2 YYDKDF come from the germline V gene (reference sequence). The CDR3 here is CATSRASGTGSAQPQHF. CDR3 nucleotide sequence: TGTGCCACCAGCAGAGCATCCGGGACAGGGAGTGCGCAGCCCCAGCATTTT. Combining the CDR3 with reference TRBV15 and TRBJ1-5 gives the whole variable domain DAMVIQNPRYQVTQFGKPVTLSCSQTLNHNVMYWYQQKSSQAPKLLFHYYDKDFNNEADTPDNFQSRRPNTSFCFLDIRSPGLGDTAMYLCATSRASGTGSAQPQHFGDGTRLSIL.

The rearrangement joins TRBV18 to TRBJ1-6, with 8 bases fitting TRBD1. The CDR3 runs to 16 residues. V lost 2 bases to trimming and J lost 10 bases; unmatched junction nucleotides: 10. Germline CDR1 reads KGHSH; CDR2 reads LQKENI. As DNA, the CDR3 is TGTGCCAGCTCACCAACTACTACAGGGGGAGGATCACCCCTCCACTTT. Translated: CASSPTTTGGGSPLHF.

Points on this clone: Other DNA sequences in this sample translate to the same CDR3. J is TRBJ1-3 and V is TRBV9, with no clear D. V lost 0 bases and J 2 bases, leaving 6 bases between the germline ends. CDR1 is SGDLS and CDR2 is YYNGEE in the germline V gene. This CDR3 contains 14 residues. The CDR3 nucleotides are TGTGCCAGCAGCGTAGGAGGAACTGGAAACACCATATATTTT. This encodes CASSVGGTGNTIYF.

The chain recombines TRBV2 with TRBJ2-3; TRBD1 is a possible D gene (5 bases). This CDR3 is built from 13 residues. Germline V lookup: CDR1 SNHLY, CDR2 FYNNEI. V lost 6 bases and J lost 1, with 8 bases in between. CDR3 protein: CASSTGGTDTQYF. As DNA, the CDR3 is TGTGCCAGCAGCACAGGTGGCACAGATACGCAGTATTTT.

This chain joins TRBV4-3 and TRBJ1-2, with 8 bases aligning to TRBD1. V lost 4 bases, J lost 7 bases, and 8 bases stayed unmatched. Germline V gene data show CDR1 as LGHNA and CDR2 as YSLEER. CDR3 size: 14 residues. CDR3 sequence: CASSPEDRAGGYTF. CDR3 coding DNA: TGCGCCAGCAGCCCAGAGGACAGGGCTGGTGGCTACACCTTC.

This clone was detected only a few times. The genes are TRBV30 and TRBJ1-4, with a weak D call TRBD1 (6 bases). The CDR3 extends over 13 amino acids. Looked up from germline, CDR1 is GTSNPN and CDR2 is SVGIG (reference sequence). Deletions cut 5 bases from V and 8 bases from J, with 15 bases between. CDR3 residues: CAWDSGHGEKLFF. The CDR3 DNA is TGTGCCTGGGACTCGGGACACGGGGAAAAACTGTTTTTT.

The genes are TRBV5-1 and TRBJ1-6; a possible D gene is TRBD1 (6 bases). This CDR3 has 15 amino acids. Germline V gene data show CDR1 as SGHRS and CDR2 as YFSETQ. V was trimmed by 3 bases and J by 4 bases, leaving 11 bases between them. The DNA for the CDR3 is TGCGCCAGCAGCTCGGGGGGCGAGTATAATTCACCCCTCCACTTT. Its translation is CASSSGGEYNSPLHF. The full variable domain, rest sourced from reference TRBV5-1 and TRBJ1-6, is KAGVTQTPRYLIKTRGQQVTLSCSPISGHRSVSWYQQTPGQGLQFLFEYFSETQRNKGNFPGRFSGRQFSNSRSEMNVSTLELGDSALYLCASSSGGEYNSPLHFGNGTRLTVT.

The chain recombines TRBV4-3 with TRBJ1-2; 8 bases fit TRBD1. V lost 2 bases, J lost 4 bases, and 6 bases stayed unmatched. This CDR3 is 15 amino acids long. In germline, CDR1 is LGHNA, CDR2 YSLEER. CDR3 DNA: TGCGCCAGCAGCCAAACCTGGACAGGGATCTATGGCTACACCTTC. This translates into CASSQTWTGIYGYTF.

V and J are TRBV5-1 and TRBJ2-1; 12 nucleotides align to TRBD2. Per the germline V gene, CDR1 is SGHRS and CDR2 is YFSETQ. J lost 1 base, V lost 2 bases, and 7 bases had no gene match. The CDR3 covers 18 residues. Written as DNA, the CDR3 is TGCGCCAGCAGCTTCCCTAGCGGGGGGGTCCGGTCCTACAATGAGCAGTTCTTC. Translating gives CASSFPSGGVRSYNEQFF.

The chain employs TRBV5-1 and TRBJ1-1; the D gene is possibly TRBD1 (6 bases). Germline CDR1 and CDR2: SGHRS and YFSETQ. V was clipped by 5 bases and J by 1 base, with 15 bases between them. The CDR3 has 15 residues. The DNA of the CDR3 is TGCGCCAGCAGTCCCGAGACAGGAGAGAACACTGAAGCTTTCTTT. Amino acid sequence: CASSPETGENTEAFF.

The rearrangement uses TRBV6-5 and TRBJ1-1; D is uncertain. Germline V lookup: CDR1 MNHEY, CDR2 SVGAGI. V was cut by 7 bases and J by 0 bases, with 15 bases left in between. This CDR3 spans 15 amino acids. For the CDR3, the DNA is TGTGCCAGCACCCCCGGGGTCGGACTGAACACTGAAGCTTTCTTT. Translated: CASTPGVGLNTEAFF.

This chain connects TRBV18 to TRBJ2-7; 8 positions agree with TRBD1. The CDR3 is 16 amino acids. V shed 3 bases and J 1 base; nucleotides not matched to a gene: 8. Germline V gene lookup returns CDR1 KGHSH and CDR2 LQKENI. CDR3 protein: CASSPITGGDSYEQYF. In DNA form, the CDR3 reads TGTGCCAGCTCACCGATTACAGGGGGAGATTCCTACGAGCAGTACTTC. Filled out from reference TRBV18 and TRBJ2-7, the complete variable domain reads NAGVMQNPRHLVRRRGQEARLRCSPMKGHSHVYWYRQLPEEGLKFMVYLQKENIIDESGMPKERFSAEFPKEGPSILRIQQVVRGDSAAYFCASSPITGGDSYEQYFGPGTRLTVT.

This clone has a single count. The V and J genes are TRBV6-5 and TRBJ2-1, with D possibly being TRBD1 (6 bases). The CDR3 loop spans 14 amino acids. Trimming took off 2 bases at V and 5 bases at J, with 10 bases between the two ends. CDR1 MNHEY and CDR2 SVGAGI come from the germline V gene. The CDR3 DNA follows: TGTGCCAGCAGTTACACCGGACAGCACAATGAGCAGTTCTTC. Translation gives CASSYTGQHNEQFF.